This T cell receptor (beta chain) came from a study of blood T cell repertoires in COVID-19. Study in general: There were acute and convalescent COVID-19 samples, and they came from the United States, Italy and Spain. PBMCs, B-cell-depleted T cells, or T cells provided the cDNA or gDNA that made up the material.

This clone was detected a few times. The CDR3 totals 14 residues. The germline gives CDR1 MDHEN, CDR2 SYDVKM. After removal of 6 bases from V and 7 bases from J, the junction contained 8 bases not matched to a gene. How the authors handled the data: Reference gene primers were amplified, and this amplification served to estimate nucleated cell counts. Sequenced by immunoSEQ multiplex PCR; TCRdb stores in-frame clones only, minus some. V and J calls and clone size come straight from that table; D and trimming were deduced from the DNA. The repertoire has about 190,000 clones, more than 60% of them found once; the top ten carry roughly an eighth.

The clonotype comes from a woman aged 45-65 years with acute or convalescent COVID-19. Sequencing was done on a sample of peripheral blood. The chain carries TRBV28 and TRBJ1-2, with TRBD1 identical over 10 bases. CDR3 in DNA: TGTGCCAGCAGGTTTGGGGGACAGGGGAGTGGCTACACCTTC. It yields the protein CASRFGGQGSGYTF.